This TCR beta chain is from a study of blood T cell repertoires in COVID-19 (dated by TCRdb to about 2020). A note on the overall study: The collaborator samples originated in the United States, Italy and Spain and spanned the acute and convalescent phases of COVID-19. The repertoires were released in a freely available public database meant as a resource for research on the immune response to SARS-CoV-2. HLA class I and class II types, where available, came from metadata supplied by the sample provider rather than from assay-based typing. The material from the prospective study consisted of cDNA or gDNA derived from T cells, B-cell-depleted T cells, or PBMCs. Deeply sampled blood TCRbeta repertoires from subjects exposed to, actively infected with, or recovered from COVID-19 were included in the dataset. The samples were drawn from two sources: the first 160 participants of the ongoing ImmuneRACE study, and fewer than 1,500 subjects contributed by 6 global collaborators. The sample metadata nearly always contained a de-identified subject ID, COVID-19 status, age in years and sex.

TCRbeta CDR3 regions were amplified from genomic DNA by means of the immunoSEQ Assay, a bias-controlled multiplex PCR. On the authors' methods: The number of nucleated cells in each sample was estimated from the amplification of reference gene primers within the assay. Sequence reads were collapsed and filtered to measure the absolute abundance of every unique TCRbeta CDR3 rearrangement. For each sample, productive Simpson clonality was calculated as the square root of Simpson's diversity index over productive rearrangements. Sourced from immuneACCESS, this table was stored by TCRdb with only in-frame sequences that have V and J called. A share of the clones is absent; for the studies checked, an unresolved V gene accounts for under half, and the remainder has no known explanation. Clonal size and the V and J genes are those of that table, whereas D and trimming came from the DNA. The sample records 80,000 or so clones, 70% to 90% of which are singletons. Of the sample, roughly 9.6% falls within the top ten clones.

One collaborating source in Seattle enrolled patients while the patients were actively infected and followed the patients over time throughout the course of disease. Whole blood was collected in K2EDTA tubes by collaborating institutions according to the institutions' own protocols. Collaborator samples were shipped for TCRbeta analysis as frozen whole blood, isolated PBMCs, or DNA extracted from either sample type. For this clone: Its recognized antigen is unknown. Base qualities are not at hand, and no much larger clone is one base apart.

Results the study describes overall, beyond this receptor: How much clinical and demographic metadata was included differed by source and by participant, and the metadata was provided uncurated.

V was cut back by 3 bases and J by 6 bases, leaving a gap of 14 bases between them. Its CDR3 holds 13 amino acids, cysteine through phenylalanine. The retained sequence is limited to the CDR3, 39 bases, with the frame set at the first base. Taken from the germline V gene (reference sequence), the CDR1 and CDR2 loops are GTSNPN and SVGIG. The sample consisted of peripheral blood. This receptor was obtained from a man aged 45-65 years with COVID-19, enrolled during active disease. The rearranged chain carries TRBV30 and TRBJ1-2; possibly the D gene is TRBD1, per 5 matching bases. CDR3 reads: CAWRGRQSDGYTF. The DNA is as follows: TGTGCCTGGAGGGGAAGACAGTCGGATGGCTACACCTTC.